These 28 T cell receptor beta chains share one sample of origin, sequenced in a study of vaccination and CD4 T cells after COVID-19. These receptors' antigens are unknown. With the Oncomine TCR Beta short-read assay, DNA from cultured CD4+ T cells was sequenced. One entry per CDR3 protein, called by TCRdb with MiXCR from the PCR reads. The sample has tens of thousands of distinct CDR3 sequences, about 45% seen once. As to treatment: approximately 11-day PBMC culture with coronavirus spike peptide pools or control peptides (ViraFEST assay). Material for sequencing was CD4+ T cells from blood, cultured in vitro. The receptor set was obtained from a human donor who had recovered from COVID-19.

The V call is TRBV7-2, the J call TRBJ2-2; D remains unclear. Trimming shortened V by 4 bases and J by 6 bases, and 12 bases separated the two germline ends. In germline, CDR1 is SGHTA, CDR2 FQGNSA. The CDR3 spans 14 residues. CDR3 loop: CASSSTGVAGELFF. CDR3 sequence (DNA): TGTGCCAGCAGCTCGACTGGAGTGGCCGGGGAGCTGTTTTTT. Combining the CDR3 with reference TRBV7-2 and TRBJ2-2 gives the whole variable domain GAGVSQSPSNKVTEKGKDVELRCDPISGHTALYWYRQSLGQGLEFLIYFQGNSAPDKSGLPSDRFSAERTGGSVSTLTIQRTQQEDSAVYLCASSSTGVAGELFFGEGSRLTVL.

This rearrangement joins TRBV28 to TRBJ1-5, with TRBD1 matching over 8 bases. CDR1 is MDHEN and CDR2 is SYDVKM in the germline V gene. V trimming: 7 bases; J trimming: 7 bases; junction bases outside the gene matches: 9. The CDR3 contains 14 residues. The CDR3 coding sequence is TGTGCCAGCATCCTCGACAGGGGCGAGCAGCCCCAGCATTTT. Amino acid sequence: CASILDRGEQPQHF.

The chain has TRBV7-3 and TRBJ2-7, with D perhaps TRBD1 (5 bases). This CDR3 has 15 residues. V was clipped by 1 base and J by 6 bases, with 16 bases between them. Germline assignment: CDR1 SGHTA and CDR2 FQGTGA. The CDR3 is CASSLSQGSGFEQYF. The DNA of the CDR3 is TGTGCCAGCAGCTTAAGTCAGGGTTCAGGTTTCGAGCAGTACTTC.

The chain recombines TRBV15 with TRBJ1-6; D unclear. The germline V and J ends were trimmed by 0 bases and 11 bases, with 8 bases remaining between them. This CDR3 is 13 amino acids long. Per the germline V gene, CDR1 is LNHNV and CDR2 is YYDKDF (reference sequence). CDR3 bases: TGTGCCACCAGCAGAGATAGGATGCCACCCCTCCACTTT. This gives the protein CATSRDRMPPLHF.

This clonotype was seen more than once but under ten times. The genes are TRBV30 and TRBJ2-5; tentatively, D is TRBD2 (5 bases). The germline V gene has CDR1 GTSNPN and CDR2 SVGIG (reference sequence). Trimming removed 2 bases from V and 5 bases from J, with 12 bases in between. The CDR3 spans 13 residues. The CDR3 DNA sequence: TGTGCCTGGAGTAGCGGTTGGGAGGAGACCCAGTACTTC. Amino acids: CAWSSGWEETQYF.

The V call is TRBV20-1, the J call TRBJ1-5, with a weak D call TRBD1 (5 bases). The germline gives CDR1 DFQATT, CDR2 SNEGSKA (reference sequence). CDR3 length: 15 amino acids. Trimming pared 4 bases from V and 6 bases from J, leaving 19 bases between. The chain's CDR3 is CSANLRDGTSQPQHF. CDR3 in DNA: TGCAGTGCTAATCTCCGGGACGGTACGAGTCAGCCCCAGCATTTT.

The chain uses TRBV25-1 and TRBJ2-3; 11 nucleotides match TRBD2. The CDR3 length is 16 residues. Trimming at V came to 5 bases and at J to 7 bases, leaving 11 bases not matched to a gene. Germline loops: CDR1 MGHDK, CDR2 SYGVNS. This chain's CDR3 is CASSTIGTSGPNTQYF. CDR3 nucleotides: TGTGCCAGCAGTACCATAGGGACTAGCGGCCCCAATACGCAGTATTTT.

The V call is TRBV6-1, the J call TRBJ2-7, with 7 bases fitting TRBD1. The CDR3 contains 14 residues. CDR1 is MNHNS and CDR2 is SASEGT in the germline V gene. V gave up 2 bases and J gave up 6 bases; unmatched junction bases: 7. In DNA, the CDR3 is TGTGCCAGCAGTGAATTTTCAGGGGGTGTCGAGCAGTACTTC. It specifies CASSEFSGGVEQYF.

A few counts support this clonotype. This chain links TRBV20-1 with TRBJ2-3, with 9 bases fitting TRBD2. This CDR3 has 14 residues. Germline V gene sequence: CDR1 DFQATT, CDR2 SNEGSKA (reference sequence). After removal of 6 bases from V and 1 base from J, the junction contained 5 bases not matched to a gene. CDR3 sequence (DNA): TGCAGTGCCTTTAGCGGGGGCCGCACAGATACGCAGTATTTT. Translating gives CSAFSGGRTDTQYF.

This clonotype was seen only once. This chain uses TRBV6-1 with TRBJ2-7; D is possibly TRBD2 (6 bases). The germline gives CDR1 MNHNS, CDR2 SASEGT. The V end lost 7 bases, the J end lost 5 bases, and 18 bases lay between the germline ends. The length of the CDR3 is 14 residues. The CDR3 reads CASIRASEANEQYF. The CDR3 DNA reads TGTGCCAGCATACGTGCTAGCGAGGCCAACGAGCAGTACTTC.

J is TRBJ1-1 and V is TRBV20-1; D gene uncertain. The CDR3 contains 14 residues. The germline V gene encodes CDR1 DFQATT and CDR2 SNEGSKA (reference sequence). With 0 bases removed from V and 2 bases from J, the gap between germline ends came to 10 bases. The CDR3 region is CSARDASSNTEAFF. DNA of the CDR3: TGCAGTGCTAGAGATGCATCCAGCAACACTGAAGCTTTCTTT.

The chain joins TRBV7-2 to TRBJ2-4, with 10 bases aligning to TRBD1. Germline CDR1 and CDR2: SGHTA and FQGNSA. J gave up 9 bases and V 5 bases, and 10 bases lay outside the gene matches. The CDR3 consists of 15 residues. CDR3 in amino acids: CASSPRQGAIGIQYF. The CDR3 region has the DNA TGTGCCAGCAGCCCCCGACAGGGGGCTATAGGCATTCAGTACTTC.

The V and J genes are TRBV28 and TRBJ1-2; TRBD1 aligns across 9 bases. J gave up 3 bases and V 4 bases, and 3 bases lay outside the gene matches. This CDR3 spans 14 amino acids. Germline CDR1 and CDR2: MDHEN and SYDVKM. As DNA, the CDR3 is TGTGCCAGCAGTTCCACAGGGGGCCACTATGGCTACACCTTC. It specifies CASSSTGGHYGYTF.

This clonotype was observed a few times. This chain joins TRBV15 and TRBJ2-3; 9 bases are a match to TRBD1. V lost 5 bases to trimming and J lost 4 bases; unmatched junction nucleotides: 7. Germline CDR1 and CDR2: LNHNV and YYDKDF (reference sequence). The length of the CDR3 is 15 residues. CDR3 nucleotide sequence: TGTGCCACCAGCGGGGACAGGGTTTTTGCAGATACGCAGTATTTT. It translates to CATSGDRVFADTQYF.

The chain joins TRBV30 to TRBJ1-1; perhaps TRBD1 as D (6 bases). Germline CDR1 GTSNPN, CDR2 SVGIG (reference sequence). This CDR3 is 14 amino acids long. V was shortened by 1 base and J by 4 bases, with 13 bases between the two germline ends. As DNA, the CDR3 is TGTGCCTGGAGTGGGTGGGGGCCAGGCACTGAAGCTTTCTTT. Encoded protein: CAWSGWGPGTEAFF.

This chain connects TRBV27 to TRBJ2-6; D is possibly TRBD2 (6 bases). Trimming removed 5 bases from V and 2 bases from J, with 10 bases in between. Germline loops: CDR1 MNHEY, CDR2 SMNVEV (reference sequence). The CDR3 totals 15 residues. CDR3 sequence (DNA): TGTGCCAGCAGTCCCGGGGGAGCTGGGGCCAACGTCCTGACTTTC. This gives the protein CASSPGGAGANVLTF. Full variable domain (rest looked up from reference TRBV27 and TRBJ2-6): EAQVTQNPRYLITVTGKKLTVTCSQNMNHEYMSWYRQDPGLGLRQIYYSMNVEVTDKGDVPEGYKVSRKEKRNFPLILESPSPNQTSLYFCASSPGGAGANVLTFGAGSRLTVL.

The chain uses TRBV2 and TRBJ2-3; D perhaps matches TRBD1 (6 bases). This CDR3 spans 15 amino acids. Trimming took off 3 bases at V and 8 bases at J, with 18 bases between the two ends. The V gene's germline CDR1 is SNHLY and CDR2 FYNNEI. CDR3 bases: TGTGCCAGCAGTGATGTGGGTGGGGGCGTTGGTACGCAGTATTTT. Amino acid sequence: CASSDVGGGVGTQYF.

This chain uses TRBV20-1 with TRBJ2-1; 7 bases are a match to TRBD2. The V segment lost 6 bases and the J segment 4 bases; nucleotides outside the gene matches: 6. The CDR3 totals 13 residues. Germline V gives CDR1 DFQATT, CDR2 SNEGSKA (reference sequence). The CDR3 is CSAQLAPYNEQFF. Written as DNA, the CDR3 is TGCAGTGCCCAACTAGCGCCTTACAATGAGCAGTTCTTC.

The genes are TRBV20-1 and TRBJ2-5; D tentatively reads TRBD1 or TRBD2 (5 bases each). The V end was cut by 3 bases, the J end by 4 bases, with 6 bases between. CDR1 is DFQATT, CDR2 SNEGSKA, per germline (reference sequence). The CDR3 sequence is 11 residues long. This CDR3 is CSARGVETQYF. CDR3 bases: TGCAGTGCTAGGGGGGTAGAGACCCAGTACTTC.

The V call is TRBV2, the J call TRBJ2-7; no clear D. The CDR3 sequence is 13 residues long. Trimming shortened V by 4 bases and J by 3 bases, and 10 bases separated the two germline ends. Germline CDR1 is SNHLY and CDR2 is FYNNEI. CDR3 DNA sequence: TGTGCCAGCAGTGGAAGCCTCTACTACGAGCAGTACTTC. It specifies CASSGSLYYEQYF.

The CDR3 region has the DNA TGTGCCAGCAGCTTAGGCGGGGGGGGCACAGATACGCAGTATTTT. Its protein product is CASSLGGGGTDTQYF. The chain couples TRBV7-2 to TRBJ2-3; 9 nucleotides line up with TRBD2. The CDR3 covers 15 residues. Germline V gene lookup returns CDR1 SGHTA and CDR2 FQGNSA. The ends lost 1 base at V and 1 base at J; junction bases unmatched: 0.

This clonotype is classed as medium-sized. The chain combines TRBV27 with TRBJ1-5; tentatively, D is TRBD1 (6 bases). CDR3 length: 15 residues. In germline, CDR1 is MNHEY, CDR2 SMNVEV (reference sequence). Trimming took 7 bases from V and 7 from J, leaving 20 bases between them. The CDR3 protein is CASTPQGLDKQPQHF. Here the CDR3 DNA reads TGTGCCAGCACCCCCCAGGGGCTGGATAAGCAGCCCCAGCATTTT.

The chain is built from TRBV30 and TRBJ2-7; D is uncertain. This CDR3 has 12 residues. V was pared by 0 bases and J by 3 bases, with 6 bases between. Per germline, CDR1 GTSNPN and CDR2 SVGIG (reference sequence). The CDR3 region is CAWSVSVYEQYF. The CDR3, as DNA: TGTGCCTGGAGTGTAAGTGTCTACGAGCAGTACTTC.

The chain employs TRBV12-3 or TRBV12-4 and TRBJ1-2, with a tentative D call TRBD1 (5 bases). The length of the CDR3 is 15 residues. The V end lost 2 bases, the J end lost 0 bases, and 10 bases lay between the germline ends. In nucleotides, the CDR3 is TGTGCCAGCAGTTTAAGGGGAGGAGCTAACTATGGCTACACCTTC. Its translation is CASSLRGGANYGYTF.

The rearrangement uses TRBV27 and TRBJ1-5; D gene uncertain. Trimming shortened V by 6 bases and J by 4 bases, and 7 bases separated the two germline ends. Germline lookup yields CDR1 MNHEY and CDR2 SMNVEV (reference sequence). The CDR3 runs to 12 residues. CDR3 protein: CASRTANQPQHF. CDR3 DNA sequence: TGTGCCAGCAGAACAGCTAATCAGCCCCAGCATTTT.

This sequence joins TRBV6-1 and TRBJ1-6; a possible D gene is TRBD1 (5 bases). The CDR3 is made up of 15 amino acids. Per the germline V gene, CDR1 is MNHNS and CDR2 is SASEGT. The V and J ends lost 3 bases and 9 bases respectively, with 15 bases between them. The CDR3 spells CASSDTRQGISPLHF. The DNA of the CDR3 is TGTGCCAGCAGTGATACCCGGCAGGGTATTTCACCCCTCCACTTT.

This clonotype was counted once. V gene TRBV30 combines with J gene TRBJ1-2; D not resolved. V was shortened by 2 bases and J by 4 bases, with 8 bases between the two germline ends. Germline CDR1 reads GTSNPN; CDR2 reads SVGIG (reference sequence). This CDR3 region has 12 residues. CDR3 sequence (DNA): TGTGCCTGGAGTTTTGGGATCTATGGCTACACCTTC. Its protein product is CAWSFGIYGYTF.

The rearrangement uses TRBV10-3 and TRBJ2-5; the D is unclear. With 5 bases removed from V and 2 bases from J, the gap between germline ends came to 12 bases. Per the germline V gene, CDR1 is ENHRY and CDR2 is SYGVKD. CDR3 length equals 14 residues. CDR3 DNA sequence: TGTGCCATCAGTCCGTCTGGATCTCAAGAGACCCAGTACTTC. It translates to CAISPSGSQETQYF.